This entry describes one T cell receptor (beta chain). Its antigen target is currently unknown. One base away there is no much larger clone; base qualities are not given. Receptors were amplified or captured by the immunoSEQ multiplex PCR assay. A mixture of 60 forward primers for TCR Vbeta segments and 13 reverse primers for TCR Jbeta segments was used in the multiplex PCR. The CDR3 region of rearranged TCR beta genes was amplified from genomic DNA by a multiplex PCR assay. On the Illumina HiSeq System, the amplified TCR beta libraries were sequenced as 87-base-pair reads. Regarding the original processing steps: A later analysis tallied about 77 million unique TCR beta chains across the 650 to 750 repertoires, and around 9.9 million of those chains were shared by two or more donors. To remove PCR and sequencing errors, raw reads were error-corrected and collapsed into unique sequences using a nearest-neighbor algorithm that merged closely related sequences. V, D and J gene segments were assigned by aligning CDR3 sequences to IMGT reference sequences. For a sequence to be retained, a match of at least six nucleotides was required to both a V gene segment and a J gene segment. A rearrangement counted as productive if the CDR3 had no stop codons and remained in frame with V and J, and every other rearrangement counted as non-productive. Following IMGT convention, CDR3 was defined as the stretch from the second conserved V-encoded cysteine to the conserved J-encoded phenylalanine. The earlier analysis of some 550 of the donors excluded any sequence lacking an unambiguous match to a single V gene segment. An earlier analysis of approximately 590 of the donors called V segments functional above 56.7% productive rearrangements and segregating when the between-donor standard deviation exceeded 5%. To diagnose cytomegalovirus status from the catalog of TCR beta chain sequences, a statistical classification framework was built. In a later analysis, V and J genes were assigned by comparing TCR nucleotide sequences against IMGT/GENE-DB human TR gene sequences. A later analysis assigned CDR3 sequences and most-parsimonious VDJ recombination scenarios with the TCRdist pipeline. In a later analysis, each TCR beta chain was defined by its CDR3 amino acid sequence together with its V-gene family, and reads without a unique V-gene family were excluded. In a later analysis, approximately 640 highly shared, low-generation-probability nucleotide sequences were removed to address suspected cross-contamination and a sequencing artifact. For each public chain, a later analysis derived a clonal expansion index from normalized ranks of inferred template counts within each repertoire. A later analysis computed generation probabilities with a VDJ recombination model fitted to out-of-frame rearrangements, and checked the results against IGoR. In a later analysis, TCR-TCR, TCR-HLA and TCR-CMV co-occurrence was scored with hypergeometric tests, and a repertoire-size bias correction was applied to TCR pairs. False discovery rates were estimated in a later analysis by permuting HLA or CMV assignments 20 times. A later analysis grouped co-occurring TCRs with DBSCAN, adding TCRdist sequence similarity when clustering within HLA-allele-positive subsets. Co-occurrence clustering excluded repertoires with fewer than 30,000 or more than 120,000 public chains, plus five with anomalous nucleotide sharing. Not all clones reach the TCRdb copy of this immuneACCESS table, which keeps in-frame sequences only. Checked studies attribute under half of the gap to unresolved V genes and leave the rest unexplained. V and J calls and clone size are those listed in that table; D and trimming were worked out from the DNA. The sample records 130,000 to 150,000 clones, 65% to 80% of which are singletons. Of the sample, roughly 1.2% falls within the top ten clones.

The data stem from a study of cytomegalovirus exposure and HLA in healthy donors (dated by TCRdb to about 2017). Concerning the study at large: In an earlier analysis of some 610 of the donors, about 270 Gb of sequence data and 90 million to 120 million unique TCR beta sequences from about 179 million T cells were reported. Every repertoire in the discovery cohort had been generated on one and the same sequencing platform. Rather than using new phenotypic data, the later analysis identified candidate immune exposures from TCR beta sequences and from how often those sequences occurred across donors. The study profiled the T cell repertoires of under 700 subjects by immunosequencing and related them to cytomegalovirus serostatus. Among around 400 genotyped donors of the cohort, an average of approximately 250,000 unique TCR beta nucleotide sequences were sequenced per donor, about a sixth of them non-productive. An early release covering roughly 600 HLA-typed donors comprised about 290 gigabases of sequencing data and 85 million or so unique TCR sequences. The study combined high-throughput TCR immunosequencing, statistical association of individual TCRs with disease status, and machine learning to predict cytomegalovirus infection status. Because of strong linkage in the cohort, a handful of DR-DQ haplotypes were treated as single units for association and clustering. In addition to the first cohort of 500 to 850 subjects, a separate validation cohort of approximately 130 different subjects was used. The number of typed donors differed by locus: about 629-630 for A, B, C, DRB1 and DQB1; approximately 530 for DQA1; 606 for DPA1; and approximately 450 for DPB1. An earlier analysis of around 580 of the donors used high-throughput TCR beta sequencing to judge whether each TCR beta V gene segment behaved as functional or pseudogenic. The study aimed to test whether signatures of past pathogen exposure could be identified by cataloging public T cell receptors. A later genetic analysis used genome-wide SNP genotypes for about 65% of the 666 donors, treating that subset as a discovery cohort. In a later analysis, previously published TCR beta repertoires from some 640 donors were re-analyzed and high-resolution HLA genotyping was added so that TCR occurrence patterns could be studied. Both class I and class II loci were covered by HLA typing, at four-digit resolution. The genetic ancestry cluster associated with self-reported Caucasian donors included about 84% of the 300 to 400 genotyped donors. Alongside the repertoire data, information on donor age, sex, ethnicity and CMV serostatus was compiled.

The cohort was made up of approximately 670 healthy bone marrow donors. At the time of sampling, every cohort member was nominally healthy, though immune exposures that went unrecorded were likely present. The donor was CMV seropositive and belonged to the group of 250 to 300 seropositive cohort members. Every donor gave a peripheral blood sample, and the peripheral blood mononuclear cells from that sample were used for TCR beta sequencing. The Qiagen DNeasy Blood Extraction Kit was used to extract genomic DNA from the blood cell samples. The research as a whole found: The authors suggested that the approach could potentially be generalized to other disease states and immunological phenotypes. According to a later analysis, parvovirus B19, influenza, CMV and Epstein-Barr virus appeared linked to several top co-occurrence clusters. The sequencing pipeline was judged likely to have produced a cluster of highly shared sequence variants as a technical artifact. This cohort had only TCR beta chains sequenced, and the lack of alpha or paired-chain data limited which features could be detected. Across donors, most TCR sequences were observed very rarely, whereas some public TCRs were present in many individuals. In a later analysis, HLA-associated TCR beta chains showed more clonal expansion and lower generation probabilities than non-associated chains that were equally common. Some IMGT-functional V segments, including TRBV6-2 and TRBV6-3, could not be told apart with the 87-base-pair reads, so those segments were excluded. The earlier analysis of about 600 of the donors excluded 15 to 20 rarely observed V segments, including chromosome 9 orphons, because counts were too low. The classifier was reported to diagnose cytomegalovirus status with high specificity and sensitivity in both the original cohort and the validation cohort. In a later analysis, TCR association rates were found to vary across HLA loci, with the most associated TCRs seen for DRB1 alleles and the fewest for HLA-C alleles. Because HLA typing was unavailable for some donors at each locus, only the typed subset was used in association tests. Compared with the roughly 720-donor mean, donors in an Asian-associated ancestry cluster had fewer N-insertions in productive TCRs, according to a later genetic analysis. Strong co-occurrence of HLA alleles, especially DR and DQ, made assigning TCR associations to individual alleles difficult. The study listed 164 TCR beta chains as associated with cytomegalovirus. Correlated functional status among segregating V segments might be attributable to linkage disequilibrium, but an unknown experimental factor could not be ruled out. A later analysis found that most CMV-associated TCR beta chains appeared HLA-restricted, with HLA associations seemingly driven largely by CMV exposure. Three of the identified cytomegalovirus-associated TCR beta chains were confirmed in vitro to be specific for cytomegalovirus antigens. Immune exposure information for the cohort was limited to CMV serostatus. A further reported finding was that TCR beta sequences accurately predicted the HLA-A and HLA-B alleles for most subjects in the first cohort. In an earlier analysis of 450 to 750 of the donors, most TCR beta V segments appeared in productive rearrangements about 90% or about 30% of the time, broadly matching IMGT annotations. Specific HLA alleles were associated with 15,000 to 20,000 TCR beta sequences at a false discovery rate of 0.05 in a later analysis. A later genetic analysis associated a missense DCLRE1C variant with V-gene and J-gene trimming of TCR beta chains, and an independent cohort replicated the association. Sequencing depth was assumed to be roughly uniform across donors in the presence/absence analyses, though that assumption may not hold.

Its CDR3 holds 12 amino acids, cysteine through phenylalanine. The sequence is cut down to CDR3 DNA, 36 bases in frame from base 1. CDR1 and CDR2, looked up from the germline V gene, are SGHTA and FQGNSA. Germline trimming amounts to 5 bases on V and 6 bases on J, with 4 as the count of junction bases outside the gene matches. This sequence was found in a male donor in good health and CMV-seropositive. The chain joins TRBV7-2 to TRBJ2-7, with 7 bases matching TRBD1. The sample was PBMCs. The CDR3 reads CASSIQGTEQYF. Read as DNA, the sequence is TGTGCCAGCAGCATACAGGGGACCGAGCAGTACTTC. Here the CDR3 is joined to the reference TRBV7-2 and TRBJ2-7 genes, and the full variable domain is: GAGVSQSPSNKVTEKGKDVELRCDPISGHTALYWYRQSLGQGLEFLIYFQGNSAPDKSGLPSDRFSAERTGGSVSTLTIQRTQQEDSAVYLCASSIQGTEQYFGPGTRLTVT.